A selection of T cell receptor beta chains follows, all from one sample in a study of T cell changes during pregnancy in multiple sclerosis. The protocol was immunoSEQ multiplex PCR, while the TCRdb copy is restricted to in-frame clones and leaves out a portion. The data show tens of thousands of clones, about 91% seen once. This specimen consisted of peripheral blood, obtained in the third trimester of pregnancy. These receptors were collected from a female donor with multiple sclerosis, enrolled in a pregnancy study. The CDR3 runs from the conserved cysteine through the conserved F or W. The order of the fields is V gene, CDR3 protein.

V gene: TRBV19; CDR3 protein: CASSIMTPGELFF
V gene: TRBV30; CDR3 protein: CAWSPGVSGNTIYF
V gene: TRBV6-4; CDR3 protein: CASSSGTSTDTQYF
V gene: TRBV28; CDR3 protein: CASSLGRGSDSNQPQHF
V gene: TRBV11-3; CDR3 protein: CASSSGQVWKGSYEQYF
V gene: TRBV25-1; CDR3 protein: CASSEPGQGNQPQHF
V gene: TRBV5-6; CDR3 protein: CASSSGTSLIVLYEQYF
V gene: TRBV29-1; CDR3 protein: CSVEGTGEQYF
V gene: TRBV28; CDR3 protein: CATSTGGPYNEQFF
V gene: TRBV2; CDR3 protein: CASSDRVWETQYF
V gene: TRBV28; CDR3 protein: CASSLQGADTQYF
V gene: TRBV27; CDR3 protein: CASSRRLSSGNTIYF
V gene: TRBV19; CDR3 protein: CASSARTSGNTGELFF
V gene: TRBV9; CDR3 protein: CASSVTGGLGNTIYF
V gene: TRBV7-9; CDR3 protein: CASSWGEKAYEQYF
V gene: TRBV18; CDR3 protein: CASSPRQGETQYF
V gene: TRBV19; CDR3 protein: CASRRTGESLYGYTF
V gene: TRBV6-1; CDR3 protein: CASSEDSARHSYEQYF
V gene: TRBV7-9; CDR3 protein: CASSFGGGAGQPQHF
V gene: TRBV28; CDR3 protein: CASRPTGPETQYF
V gene: TRBV29-1; CDR3 protein: CSVVREVDEQFF
V gene: TRBV6-5; CDR3 protein: CAVWGGESKNIQYF
V gene: TRBV5-5; CDR3 protein: CASSFYSHQPQHF
V gene: TRBV7-9; CDR3 protein: CASSFYSLVTSGQETQYF
V gene: TRBV18; CDR3 protein: CASSSGGVMRNEQFF
V gene: TRBV11-2; CDR3 protein: CASSTMGLADETQYF
V gene: TRBV7-2; CDR3 protein: CASSFIPRGWAEAFF
V gene: TRBV29-1; CDR3 protein: CSVDTAGGYQYF
V gene: TRBV21-1; CDR3 protein: CASSKAGRSQGQPQHF
V gene: TRBV9; CDR3 protein: CASSSGLASAYEQYF
V gene: TRBV9; CDR3 protein: CASSLETGSNIQYF
V gene: TRBV7-2; CDR3 protein: CASSLITRAPDTQYF
V gene: TRBV28; CDR3 protein: CASSSTPGTASYGYTF
V gene: TRBV5-4; CDR3 protein: CASRQTSGRAEETQYF
V gene: TRBV6-1; CDR3 protein: CASSDQGASEQYF
V gene: TRBV7-2; CDR3 protein: CASSLPTSGGRTDTQYF
V gene: TRBV11-3; CDR3 protein: CASSSSGKETQYF
V gene: TRBV28; CDR3 protein: CASSLLGLAGSSYNEQFF
V gene: TRBV11-2; CDR3 protein: CASSLGYGEKLFF
V gene: TRBV7-3; CDR3 protein: CASSLGGSEQYF
V gene: TRBV15; CDR3 protein: CATSRVPGGQGFGNQPQHF
V gene: TRBV29-1; CDR3 protein: CSVEEVSGGAGYNEQFF
V gene: TRBV11-2; CDR3 protein: CASSLGSVLQETQYF
V gene: TRBV29-1; CDR3 protein: CSVEEAGRSYNEQFF
V gene: TRBV6-4; CDR3 protein: CASSERENNEQFF
V gene: TRBV5-1; CDR3 protein: CASSPLAGGETQYF
V gene: TRBV27; CDR3 protein: CASSFWTPGVGETQYF
V gene: TRBV20-1; CDR3 protein: CSASRVEQFF
V gene: TRBV4-1; CDR3 protein: CASSQEVSGRVPDTQYF
V gene: TRBV27; CDR3 protein: CASSLSGQVYGYTF
V gene: TRBV9; CDR3 protein: CASSARRTQHF
V gene: TRBV5-1; CDR3 protein: CASSLAAVAGGGFEEQFF
V gene: TRBV27; CDR3 protein: CASSLTGMNTEAFF
V gene: TRBV13; CDR3 protein: CASSSRQGASDNEQFF